These 32 T cell receptor beta chains came from one sample sequenced in a study of naive and memory T cell subsets. Ligated cDNA underwent four rounds of PCR with nested alpha and beta constant region primers and SP2. MiXCR was run by TCRdb on the 5' RACE reads, yielding one entry per CDR3 protein. Altogether about 56,000 distinct CDR3 sequences are present, more than 7.5% being singletons, with the ten largest covering around 9.8%. An oligonucleotide containing a UMI was ligated to the 3' end of TCR cDNA. Every receptor here comes from a female donor in good health.

Only a few counts were recorded for this clonotype. The V gene is TRBV10-3, the J gene TRBJ2-7, with TRBD2 identical over 10 bases. V trimming: 3 bases; J trimming: 7 bases; junction bases outside the gene matches: 9. The CDR3 is 15 amino acids. The germline V gene encodes CDR1 ENHRY and CDR2 SYGVKD. DNA of the CDR3: TGTGCCATCAGTGACCTTAGCGGGGGGATCGTGGAGCAGTACTTC. It is translated as CAISDLSGGIVEQYF.

The V call is TRBV7-9, the J call TRBJ2-7; 10 bases are a match to TRBD1. This CDR3 comprises 14 residues. Germline CDR1 reads SEHNR; CDR2 reads FQNEAQ (reference sequence). The junction had 4 bases not matched to a gene; V was cut back by 4 bases and J by 4 bases. The CDR3 loop reads CASSWDRGKYEQYF. The DNA for the CDR3 is TGTGCCAGCAGCTGGGACAGGGGAAAATACGAGCAGTACTTC. Variable domain in full (rest from reference TRBV7-9 and TRBJ2-7): DTGVSQNPRHKITKRGQNVTFRCDPISEHNRLYWYRQTLGQGPEFLTYFQNEAQLEKSRLLSDRFSAERPKGSFSTLEIQRTEQGDSAMYLCASSWDRGKYEQYFGPGTRLTVT.

A single count supports this clonotype. J is TRBJ1-5 and V is TRBV6-5, with no clear D. Trimming shortened V by 6 bases and J by 0 bases, and 15 bases separated the two germline ends. This CDR3 is built from 16 residues. Germline V gene lookup returns CDR1 MNHEY and CDR2 SVGAGI. CDR3 sequence (DNA): TGTGCCAGCAGCCTTCTGAGCGGCTATAGCAATCAGCCCCAGCATTTT. Its protein is CASSLLSGYSNQPQHF.

The V and J genes are TRBV5-2 and TRBJ2-5; the listed D gene, TRBD1, was not tested against the DNA. TRBV5-2 is listed as a pseudogene. CDR3 length: 13 amino acids. The CDR3 loop is CASSFPGLETQYF. CDR3 nucleotide sequence: TGTGCCAGCAGCTTCCCCGGGTTGGAGACCCAGTACTTC.

This clonotype was observed many times. This chain connects TRBV3-1 to TRBJ1-1, with D hard to call. The germline gives CDR1 LGHDT, CDR2 YNNKEL (reference sequence). V dropped 2 bases and J dropped 3 bases, with 4 bases sitting between them. The length of the CDR3 is 12 residues. CDR3 nucleotides: TGTGCCAGCAGCCAAACAGACACTGAAGCTTTCTTT. Translation gives CASSQTDTEAFF.

This clonotype was counted ten times or more. The V and J genes are TRBV2 and TRBJ2-3, with 9 bases identical to TRBD2. V trimming: 7 bases; J trimming: 5 bases; junction bases outside the gene matches: 7. The length of the CDR3 is 14 residues. From germline, CDR1 is SNHLY and CDR2 FYNNEI. In nucleotides, the CDR3 is TGTGCCAGCACCTCTAGCGGGGAAGGAGATACGCAGTATTTT. Translated, it gives CASTSSGEGDTQYF.

This clonotype has a count of ten or more. The chain combines TRBV10-3 with TRBJ2-3; no reliable D call. Germline V gives CDR1 ENHRY, CDR2 SYGVKD. CDR3 size: 13 residues. Trimming took off 3 bases at V and 0 bases at J, with 4 bases between the two ends. The CDR3 sequence is CAISEPSTDTQYF. The CDR3 bases are TGTGCCATCAGTGAACCGAGCACAGATACGCAGTATTTT.

CDR3 loop: CASRSTSGEGELFF. CDR3 coding DNA: TGCGCCAGCCGTTCGACTAGCGGGGAAGGGGAGCTGTTTTTT. This sequence joins TRBV5-1 and TRBJ2-2; 11 bases map to TRBD2. The CDR3 runs to 14 residues. Germline CDR1 is SGHRS and CDR2 is YFSETQ. J was trimmed by 8 bases and V by 7 bases; bases with no gene match: 7.

This clonotype occurred many times. The genes are TRBV7-2 and TRBJ2-1; D possibly corresponds to TRBD2 (5 bases). This CDR3 region has 16 residues. The V and J ends lost 4 bases and 0 bases respectively, with 13 bases between them. Germline lookup yields CDR1 SGHTA and CDR2 FQGNSA. CDR3 region: CASSSLGGFSYNEQFF. DNA for the CDR3: TGTGCCAGCAGCTCCCTCGGCGGGTTCTCCTACAATGAGCAGTTCTTC.

The chain combines TRBV6-5 with TRBJ1-6; 8 bases are shared with TRBD1. The V gene end was trimmed by 6 bases and the J gene end by 7 bases; junction bases not matched to a gene: 11. Germline loops: CDR1 MNHEY, CDR2 SVGAGI. CDR3 length: 16 amino acids. The CDR3 bases are TGTGCCAGCAGGGGAACAGGGGGATTGAGAAATTCACCCCTCCACTTT. This encodes CASRGTGGLRNSPLHF.

This clonotype occurred a few times. The CDR3 here is CSVDGFYGYTF. DNA for the CDR3: TGCAGCGTTGATGGATTTTATGGCTACACCTTC. This chain connects TRBV29-1 to TRBJ1-2, with D unclear. Germline V gene data show CDR1 as SQVTM and CDR2 as ANQGSEA. The CDR3 runs 11 residues. The V end lost 3 bases, the J end lost 5 bases, and 7 bases lay between the germline ends.

This chain uses TRBV7-2 with TRBJ1-5, with D hard to call. Trimming pared 1 base from V and 6 bases from J, leaving 10 bases between. The length of the CDR3 is 14 residues. Germline V lookup: CDR1 SGHTA, CDR2 FQGNSA. CDR3 in DNA: TGTGCCAGCAGCTTAGGTTCTTCGGGTCAGCCCCAGCATTTT. Translating it yields CASSLGSSGQPQHF.

This chain links TRBV7-9 with TRBJ1-1, with 7 bases matching TRBD1. V shed 4 bases and J 1 base; nucleotides not matched to a gene: 3. Germline lookup yields CDR1 SEHNR and CDR2 FQNEAQ (reference sequence). The CDR3 runs to 14 residues. In DNA form, the CDR3 reads TGTGCCAGCAGCTACAGGGGTCAGAACACTGAAGCTTTCTTT. It is translated as CASSYRGQNTEAFF. The full variable domain, in which reference TRBV7-9 and TRBJ1-1 provide the parts outside the CDR3, is DTGVSQNPRHKITKRGQNVTFRCDPISEHNRLYWYRQTLGQGPEFLTYFQNEAQLEKSRLLSDRFSAERPKGSFSTLEIQRTEQGDSAMYLCASSYRGQNTEAFFGQGTRLTVV.

A remark on this clonotype: A much larger clone lies a single base off, so this may be a read error. V is TRBV6-5 and J is TRBJ1-2; no definite D call. Germline-derived CDR1 and CDR2 are MNHEY and SVGAGI. This CDR3 has 14 residues. The CDR3 DNA sequence: TGTGCCAGCAGTTTCACAGTACCTAACTATGGCTACATCTTC. It encodes CASSFTVPNYGYIF.

This clonotype was seen at least ten times. The genes are TRBV9 and TRBJ1-2; D uncertain. The V end was cut by 4 bases, the J end by 8 bases, with 21 bases between. The CDR3 contains 15 residues. Per germline, CDR1 SGDLS and CDR2 YYNGEE. The CDR3 loop reads CASSPSDWMSRGYTF. The CDR3 DNA reads as TGTGCCAGCAGCCCTTCGGACTGGATGAGTAGGGGCTACACCTTC. The full variable domain, its missing parts supplied by reference TRBV9 and TRBJ1-2, is DSGVTQTPKHLITATGQRVTLRCSPRSGDLSVYWYQQSLDQGLQFLIQYYNGEERAKGNILERFSAQQFPDLHSELNLSSLELGDSALYFCASSPSDWMSRGYTFGSGTRLTVV.

This clonotype was detected many times. This chain links TRBV3-1 with TRBJ1-2; D is possibly TRBD1 (5 bases). CDR1 and CDR2 from the germline V gene are LGHDT and YNNKEL (reference sequence). This CDR3 is built from 18 residues. Trimming removed 0 bases from V and 5 bases from J, with 22 bases in between. CDR3 sequence reads: CASSQEQLYPRGLYGYTF. CDR3 nucleotide sequence: TGTGCCAGCAGCCAAGAGCAGCTCTACCCGAGGGGTTTATATGGCTACACCTTC.

This clonotype was seen ten or more times. This rearrangement joins TRBV6-2 or TRBV6-3 to TRBJ1-1; D perhaps matches TRBD1 (5 bases). Germline assignment: CDR1 MNHEY and CDR2 SVGEGT. The CDR3 runs to 17 residues. Trimming removed 0 bases at V and 1 base at J, with 15 bases between. The DNA of the CDR3 is TGTGCCAGCAGTTACTCCCCCCAGGGACGAACGAACACTGAAGCTTTCTTT. Protein product: CASSYSPQGRTNTEAFF.

This clonotype was counted at least ten times. The chain is built from TRBV3-1 and TRBJ2-1; D gene unclear. Trimming removed 3 bases from V and 4 bases from J, with 13 bases in between. Germline CDR1 reads LGHDT; CDR2 reads YNNKEL (reference sequence). This CDR3 comprises 15 residues. CDR3 loop: CASSHLSLTYNEQFF. The DNA for the CDR3 is TGTGCCAGCAGCCACTTGTCACTCACTTACAATGAGCAGTTCTTC.

This clonotype was observed at least ten times. V is TRBV7-3 and J is TRBJ2-2, with D possibly TRBD1 on 5 matching bases. V lost 2 bases to trimming and J lost 7 bases, with 14 bases between them. Germline CDR1 is SGHTA and CDR2 is FQGTGA. The CDR3 spans 15 residues. The CDR3 protein is CASSLLGGAGGELFF. In DNA, the CDR3 is TGTGCCAGCAGCTTATTAGGTGGGGCCGGCGGGGAGCTGTTTTTT.

Many counts were recorded for this clonotype. V is TRBV20-1 and J is TRBJ2-7; D remains unclear. Trimming took 6 bases from V and 2 from J, leaving 11 bases between them. Germline assignment: CDR1 DFQATT and CDR2 SNEGSKA (reference sequence). This CDR3 has 12 amino acids. The CDR3 DNA reads as TGCAGTGCCTACGACTCCCCCTACGAGCAGTACTTC. This gives the protein CSAYDSPYEQYF.

This clonotype was detected ten times or more. The chain carries TRBV7-3 and TRBJ2-3; no definite D call. Per germline, CDR1 SGHTA and CDR2 FQGTGA. The CDR3 runs to 13 residues. V dropped 1 base and J dropped 6 bases, with 8 bases sitting between them. The CDR3 here is CASSLRRRDTQYF. The CDR3 coding sequence is TGTGCCAGCAGCTTAAGGCGGCGCGATACGCAGTATTTT.

The genes are TRBV7-2 and TRBJ2-3; TRBD2 aligns across 10 bases. Losses at the gene ends were 8 bases for V and 0 bases for J; bases not matched to a gene: 8. The CDR3 is 16 residues long. Per the germline V gene, CDR1 is SGHTA and CDR2 is FQGNSA. CDR3 in DNA: TGTGCCAGCTATAGAGCGGGGGGGACTAGCACAGATACGCAGTATTTT. Translating gives CASYRAGGTSTDTQYF.

This clonotype has a count of ten or more. This sequence joins TRBV7-2 and TRBJ1-1; a weak D match, TRBD1 (6 bases). This CDR3 has 14 amino acids. V was pared by 1 base and J by 3 bases, with 9 bases between. Germline V gives CDR1 SGHTA, CDR2 FQGNSA. CDR3 residues: CASSLGDIHTEAFF. CDR3 coding DNA: TGTGCCAGCAGCTTAGGGGACATACACACTGAAGCTTTCTTT.

This clonotype was counted only a few times. The CDR3 DNA is TGCAGCGTTGAAGAGTATTGGACAGGCCCCTTGAGCTACACCTTC. Protein: CSVEEYWTGPLSYTF. The chain carries TRBV29-1 and TRBJ1-2; 7 nucleotides align to TRBD1. The germline V gene encodes CDR1 SQVTM and CDR2 ANQGSEA. CDR3 length: 15 residues. V was clipped by 0 bases and J by 9 bases; unmatched bases: 13.

This clonotype occurred a few times. V usage is TRBV2 and J usage is TRBJ2-3; no reliable D call. V lost 4 bases, J lost 7 bases, and 9 bases lay in between. In germline, CDR1 is SNHLY, CDR2 FYNNEI. This CDR3 is built from 12 residues. The CDR3 DNA reads TGTGCCAGCAGTGTACAGCCTCATACGCAGTATTTT. As protein: CASSVQPHTQYF.

In regard to this clonotype: The conserved phenylalanine or tryptophan is not found at the CDR3 terminus, so this likely reflects a read error. The chain recombines TRBV11-3 with TRBJ2-3, with TRBD2 matching 12 bases. The J segment lost 6 bases and the V segment lost 6 bases, leaving 4 bases of the junction unmatched. Germline-derived CDR1 and CDR2 are SGHNT and YENEEA. The CDR3 runs to 14 residues. The CDR3 loop is CASSSTSGGDTQYY. DNA of the CDR3: TGTGCCAGCAGTTCGACTAGCGGGGGTGATACGCAGTATTAT.

This clonotype showed up just a few times. This chain links TRBV27 with TRBJ2-3; 7 positions agree with TRBD2. The ends lost 2 bases at V and 4 bases at J; junction bases unmatched: 6. This CDR3 has 15 residues. Per germline, CDR1 MNHEY and CDR2 SMNVEV (reference sequence). DNA for the CDR3: TGTGCCAGCAGTTTAGACGGGGGGAACGCAGATACGCAGTATTTT. Translation gives CASSLDGGNADTQYF.

The rearrangement links TRBV7-2 to TRBJ2-7; the match to TRBD2 covers 14 bases. Trimming cost V 4 bases and J 4 bases; bases outside gene matches: 3. Germline V gene sequence: CDR1 SGHTA, CDR2 FQGNSA. The CDR3 extends over 15 amino acids. For the CDR3, the DNA is TGTGCCAGCAGCTCGACTAGCGGGGGGGGGTACGAGCAGTACTTC. It yields the protein CASSSTSGGGYEQYF.

The chain carries TRBV4-2 and TRBJ1-5; D is uncertain. The V gene lost 5 bases and the J gene lost 0 bases, with 11 bases spanning the gap. The CDR3 consists of 15 residues. Germline V gene sequence: CDR1 LGHNA, CDR2 YNFKEQ. The CDR3: CASSYTDYSNQPQHF. CDR3 sequence (DNA): TGTGCCAGCAGCTACACTGACTATAGCAATCAGCCCCAGCATTTT.

This clonotype was recorded many times. V and J are TRBV7-2 and TRBJ2-3, with D possibly matching TRBD2 (6 bases). With 3 bases removed from V and 2 bases from J, the gap between germline ends came to 12 bases. CDR1 and CDR2 (germline): SGHTA, FQGNSA. The CDR3 has 15 amino acids. The CDR3 spells CASSFPTSFTDTQYF. The DNA for the CDR3 is TGTGCCAGCAGCTTCCCCACTAGCTTCACAGATACGCAGTATTTT.

This clonotype occurred many times. This rearrangement joins TRBV21-1 to TRBJ1-1; no check of the table's D call, TRBD1, against the DNA was made. TRBV21-1 is designated a pseudogene. This CDR3 spans 12 amino acids. Here the CDR3 reads CASSNRGRKAFF. CDR3 in DNA: TGTGCCAGCAGCAACAGGGGGAGGAAAGCTTTCTTT.

The V and J genes are TRBV2 and TRBJ2-2, with 10 bases matching TRBD2. V lost 7 bases, J lost 2 bases, and 10 bases stayed unmatched. The CDR3 has 17 residues. Per germline, CDR1 SNHLY and CDR2 FYNNEI. CDR3 nucleotide sequence: TGTGCCAGCAATGTCCCTAGCGGGGGCCTAAACACCGGGGAGCTGTTTTTT. It yields the protein CASNVPSGGLNTGELFF.